Below are 22 T cell receptor beta chains sequenced from a single sample in a study of cytomegalovirus exposure and HLA in healthy donors. Only in-frame clones appear in the TCRdb table, and some are missing; sequencing was by immunoSEQ multiplex PCR. This table holds roughly 150,000 clones, 94% found once. The sample was PBMCs. The receptors come from a man aged 18 to 35 in good health and CMV-seropositive.

The J gene is TRBJ1-2, the V gene TRBV6-6; 12 nucleotides line up with TRBD1. CDR1 and CDR2 from the germline V gene are MNHNY and SVGAGI (reference sequence). This CDR3 is 15 amino acids long. The trim removed 6 bases at V and 4 bases at J, leaving 6 bases unmatched. CDR3 bases: TGTGCCAGCAGAACGGGACAGGGGGCGTCCTATGGCTACACCTTC. Protein sequence: CASRTGQGASYGYTF.

The chain uses TRBV2 and TRBJ1-3, with 8 bases identical to TRBD1. Germline V gives CDR1 SNHLY, CDR2 FYNNEI. Trimming at V came to 5 bases and at J to 8 bases, leaving 5 bases not matched to a gene. This CDR3 has 13 amino acids. In nucleotides, the CDR3 is TGTGCCAGCAGTTGGACAGGGTTAGACACCATATATTTT. Its protein product is CASSWTGLDTIYF.

CDR3 sequence (DNA): TGCGCCAGCGGGGCGGCCCAGGGGCCCCAAGAGACCCAGTACTTC. This gives the protein CASGAAQGPQETQYF. V and J are TRBV5-1 and TRBJ2-5; D perhaps matches TRBD1 (6 bases). This CDR3 has 15 amino acids. Germline CDR1 reads SGHRS; CDR2 reads YFSETQ. The V and J ends lost 7 bases and 1 base respectively, with 17 bases between them.

The chain combines TRBV28 with TRBJ2-4; D gene ambiguous. CDR1 is MDHEN and CDR2 is SYDVKM in the germline V gene. V was cut by 6 bases and J by 0 bases, with 12 bases left in between. The CDR3 sequence is 15 residues long. For the CDR3, the DNA is TGTGCCAGCAGCCTGAGCTCACTAGCCAAAAACATTCAGTACTTC. Encoded protein: CASSLSSLAKNIQYF.

V gene TRBV5-1 combines with J gene TRBJ2-7; 10 bases match TRBD1. V lost 5 bases to trimming and J lost 4 bases; unmatched junction nucleotides: 6. Germline assignment: CDR1 SGHRS and CDR2 YFSETQ. The CDR3 loop spans 14 amino acids. DNA for the CDR3: TGCGCCAGCAGGGAGCCGGGACAGGGGTACGAGCAGTACTTC. This sequence encodes CASREPGQGYEQYF. The variable domain in full, with the rest retrieved from reference TRBV5-1 and TRBJ2-7, is KAGVTQTPRYLIKTRGQQVTLSCSPISGHRSVSWYQQTPGQGLQFLFEYFSETQRNKGNFPGRFSGRQFSNSRSEMNVSTLELGDSALYLCASREPGQGYEQYFGPGTRLTVT.

This chain joins TRBV18 and TRBJ2-7, with D uncertain. The ends were cut back, 2 bases at V and 4 bases at J, with 9 bases in the middle. From germline, CDR1 is KGHSH and CDR2 LQKENI. The CDR3 has 13 amino acids. The CDR3 nucleotides read TGTGCCAGCTCACCATACGAAGAGTACGAGCAGTACTTC. This codes for CASSPYEEYEQYF.

This clone occurred a few times. The chain combines TRBV30 with TRBJ1-1, with a possible D match to TRBD1 (5 bases). Germline assignment: CDR1 GTSNPN and CDR2 SVGIG (reference sequence). V lost 2 bases and J lost 4, with 11 bases in between. The CDR3 covers 13 residues. The DNA for the CDR3 is TGTGCCTGGAGTTGGGGGGGTGTCACTGAAGCTTTCTTT. It is translated as CAWSWGGVTEAFF.

V gene TRBV28 combines with J gene TRBJ2-3; 9 bases agree with TRBD2. CDR3 length: 14 amino acids. Germline-derived CDR1 and CDR2 are MDHEN and SYDVKM. J lost 5 bases, V lost 5 bases, and 5 bases had no gene match. The CDR3 DNA reads as TGTGCCAGCAGTATAGCGGGAGCCAGAGATACGCAGTATTTT. Its translation: CASSIAGARDTQYF.

This rearrangement joins TRBV5-8 to TRBJ1-4, with TRBD1 matching 10 bases. The V gene end was trimmed by 7 bases and the J gene end by 8 bases; junction bases not matched to a gene: 11. CDR1 and CDR2 (germline): SGHTS, YDEGEE. The CDR3 sequence is 15 residues long. In nucleotides, the CDR3 is TGTGCCAGCCCCTCCCCGGGACAGGGGAAGGAAAAACTGTTTTTT. This translates into CASPSPGQGKEKLFF.

In DNA form, the CDR3 reads TGTGCCAGCAGCCAACCCGGACAGGTACATTTT. Protein sequence: CASSQPGQVHF. This chain uses TRBV14 with TRBJ1-5; TRBD1 aligns across 7 bases. The CDR3 is 11 residues long. Germline CDR1 is SGHDN and CDR2 is FVKESK. J lost 16 bases, V lost 2 bases, and 5 bases had no gene match.

This sequence joins TRBV5-1 and TRBJ2-5; 7 nucleotides line up with TRBD2. The assigned J gene may be wrong: the sequence end matches TRBJ2-7 better. The CDR3 length is 14 residues. Germline CDR1 and CDR2: SGHRS and YFSETQ. The DNA for the CDR3 is TGCGCCAGCAGCTTGGGACTAGCTACCTACGAGCAGTACTTC. Its protein product is CASSLGLATYEQYF.

This clone appeared a single time. The rearrangement joins TRBV7-8 to TRBJ2-7; the match to TRBD2 covers 11 bases. This CDR3 has 15 residues. CDR1 and CDR2 from the germline V gene are SGHVS and FQNEAQ. Trimming removed 3 bases from V and 3 bases from J; junction bases left unmatched: 4. The CDR3 DNA sequence: TGTGCCAGCAGCTTGGGCACTAGCGGGGGCTACGAGCAGTACTTC. As protein: CASSLGTSGGYEQYF.

The chain couples TRBV18 to TRBJ2-3, with 13 nucleotides matching TRBD2. Germline CDR1 KGHSH, CDR2 LQKENI. Unmatched junction bases numbered 10, after V lost 5 bases and J lost 8 bases. The length of the CDR3 is 16 residues. Here the CDR3 reads CASSSRGTSGKGTQYF. CDR3 sequence (DNA): TGTGCCAGCTCATCAAGGGGGACTAGCGGGAAGGGTACGCAGTATTTT.

The rearrangement links TRBV10-1 to TRBJ1-5; D may be TRBD1 (6 bases). V was cut by 2 bases and J by 7 bases, with 24 bases left in between. This CDR3 region has 18 residues. CDR1 and CDR2 (germline): WNHNN, SYGVQD (reference sequence). The CDR3 protein is CASSETDSKREISQPQHF. The CDR3 nucleotides read TGCGCCAGCAGTGAGACGGACAGTAAAAGGGAAATTTCACAGCCCCAGCATTTT.

This clone was counted only a few times. The J gene is TRBJ1-2, the V gene TRBV18; tentatively, D is TRBD1 (6 bases). Trimming took off 4 bases at V and 4 bases at J, with 13 bases between the two ends. Germline CDR1 and CDR2: KGHSH and LQKENI. The CDR3 is 14 amino acids. The CDR3 spells CASSLSGQFYGYTF. CDR3 DNA sequence: TGTGCCAGCTCACTTTCAGGACAGTTCTATGGCTACACCTTC.

The chain carries TRBV5-1 and TRBJ1-1; no reliable D call. Trimming removed 0 bases from V and 2 bases from J, with 11 bases in between. The CDR3 consists of 15 residues. The V gene's germline CDR1 is SGHRS and CDR2 YFSETQ. CDR3 DNA: TGCGCCAGCAGCTTGGGGCAGGTTCTTAACACTGAAGCTTTCTTT. This translates into CASSLGQVLNTEAFF.

The J gene is TRBJ1-4, the V gene TRBV19, with TRBD1 identical over 8 bases. Trimming at V came to 6 bases and at J to 4 bases, leaving 4 bases not matched to a gene. This CDR3 has 14 residues. Per the germline V gene, CDR1 is LNHDA and CDR2 is SQIVND (reference sequence). CDR3 amino acids: CASSAGQVNEKLFF. In DNA form, the CDR3 reads TGTGCCAGTAGCGCGGGACAGGTTAATGAAAAACTGTTTTTT.

This clone was counted a single time. V gene TRBV7-6 combines with J gene TRBJ1-3; tentatively, D is TRBD1 (5 bases). Germline V gene data show CDR1 as SGHVS and CDR2 as FNYEAQ. The V end lost 5 bases, the J end lost 4 bases, and 9 bases lay between the germline ends. This CDR3 spans 13 amino acids. The CDR3 spells CASSLAGGNTIYF. CDR3 bases: TGTGCCAGCAGCCTGGCAGGGGGAAACACCATATATTTT.

This chain links TRBV2 with TRBJ1-4; 7 bases map to TRBD1. Trimming took 4 bases from V and 4 from J; bases not matched to a gene: 15. This CDR3 contains 18 residues. The V gene's germline CDR1 is SNHLY and CDR2 FYNNEI. For the CDR3, the DNA is TGTGCCAGCAGTGCGGGGGAGACAGGGTTCCTTGGTAATGAAAAACTGTTTTTT. Amino acid sequence: CASSAGETGFLGNEKLFF.

The chain carries TRBV6-1 and TRBJ2-1; 13 bases are shared with TRBD2. The CDR3 spans 15 residues. CDR1 and CDR2 (germline): MNHNS, SASEGT. Trimming took 7 bases from V and 5 from J; bases not matched to a gene: 5. The CDR3 nucleotides read TGTGCCAGCATCGGACTAGCGGGAGCCCACAATGAGCAGTTCTTC. The encoded protein is CASIGLAGAHNEQFF.

The chain uses TRBV5-1 and TRBJ2-1, with 10 bases that match TRBD2. The CDR3 runs 16 residues. Trimming removed 2 bases from V and 1 base from J; junction bases left unmatched: 3. CDR1 and CDR2 from the germline V gene are SGHRS and YFSETQ. The CDR3 nucleotides read TGCGCCAGCAGCTTCGGACTAGCGGATTCCTACAATGAGCAGTTCTTC. Its protein is CASSFGLADSYNEQFF.

The chain uses TRBV7-6 and TRBJ1-2; 8 bases align to TRBD1. The CDR3 runs 14 residues. From germline, CDR1 is SGHVS and CDR2 FNYEAQ. V shed 1 base and J 11 bases; nucleotides not matched to a gene: 9. The CDR3 region has the DNA TGTGCCAGCAGCTTAGAATTCTCCGGACAGGGTTACACCTTC. Translated, it gives CASSLEFSGQGYTF. Filled out from reference TRBV7-6 and TRBJ1-2, the complete variable domain reads GAGVSQSPRYKVTKRGQDVALRCDPISGHVSLYWYRQALGQGPEFLTYFNYEAQQDKSGLPNDRFSAERPEGSISTLTIQRTEQRDSAMYRCASSLEFSGQGYTFGSGTRLTVV.